This paragraph covers one T cell receptor (beta chain) sequence. Its antigen is undetermined. This entry belongs to a study of tumor-infiltrating lymphocytes in localized non-small cell lung cancer. General study results and limits: IM1 and IM2 tumors showed no difference in T-cell fraction. Higher tumor T cell infiltration than in uninvolved lung was supported by TCRbeta sequencing.

The CDR3 runs to 16 residues. Per germline, CDR1 SGHTS and CDR2 YDEGEE. Trimming shortened V by 2 bases and J by 4 bases, and 16 bases separated the two germline ends. Produced via immunoSEQ multiplex PCR; TCRdb's table is partial and in-frame only. The sample contains about 3,000 clones, approximately 70% of which appear only once. Sequencing was done on a sample of uninvolved lung tissue not adjacent to the tumor. This receptor was identified in a human donor with non-small cell lung cancer. V and J are TRBV5-8 and TRBJ1-5, with TRBD1 as a possible D gene (5 bases). The CDR3 nucleotides read TGTGCCAGCAGCTTAAGGGCAGGGAGGGGAAATCAGCCCCAGCATTTT. Translating gives CASSLRAGRGNQPQHF.